The 21 T cell receptor beta chains in this list originate from one sample, sequenced in a study of T cells in Graves' hyperthyroidism and ophthalmopathy. TCR beta CDR3 region amplification was performed from RNA transcripts. With the HTBI primer set, the TCR CDR3 went through a first round of RT-PCR. TCRdb analysed the multiplex PCR reads with MiXCR anew, one entry per CDR3 protein. The profile shows 350,000 or so distinct CDR3 sequences, approximately 18% of them singletons. The sample taken for sequencing was blood. These receptors were collected from a woman in her 30s with Graves' hyperthyroidism that later progressed to Graves' ophthalmopathy.

This clonotype was picked up many times. The chain joins TRBV19 to TRBJ2-7; TRBD2 agrees at 8 bases. The V gene's germline CDR1 is LNHDA and CDR2 SQIVND (reference sequence). J gave up 2 bases and V 3 bases, and 3 bases lay outside the gene matches. The CDR3 runs to 14 residues. CDR3 loop: CASSIQRGPYEQYF. The CDR3 nucleotides read TGTGCCAGTAGTATCCAGCGGGGGCCCTACGAGCAGTACTTC.

This clonotype has ten or more counts. The rearrangement links TRBV20-1 to TRBJ1-5; 9 nucleotides match TRBD1. V trimming: 0 bases; J trimming: 2 bases; junction bases outside the gene matches: 11. The CDR3 length is 18 residues. From germline, CDR1 is DFQATT and CDR2 SNEGSKA (reference sequence). The DNA of the CDR3 is TGCAGTGCTAGAGAGCGTTACAGGGGGCTGGTAGGCAATCAGCCCCAGCATTTT. Its translation: CSARERYRGLVGNQPQHF.

This clonotype occurred many times. One end of the junction is discordant with germline, which a read error may explain. The chain carries TRBV4-1 and TRBJ1-1, with TRBD1 matching over 7 bases. The CDR3 is made up of 13 amino acids. Germline values: CDR1 MGHRA, CDR2 YSYEKL. In DNA form, the CDR3 reads TGCGCCAGCAGCCAAGAGGACAGGCATGAAGGTTTCTTT. Its translation: CASSQEDRHEGFF.

The chain is built from TRBV7-9 and TRBJ1-3, with 7 bases that match TRBD1. The CDR3 totals 16 residues. Germline trimming cut 4 bases from V and 0 bases from J; bases unmatched to any gene: 6. Germline CDR1 is SEHNR and CDR2 is FQNEAQ (reference sequence). This CDR3 reads CASSSWDSISGNTIYF. In DNA, the CDR3 is TGTGCCAGCAGCTCCTGGGACAGCATCTCTGGAAACACCATATATTTT.

The chain carries TRBV10-3 and TRBJ2-1; TRBD1 matches at 7 bases. Germline V gene data show CDR1 as ENHRY and CDR2 as SYGVKD. J was trimmed by 7 bases and V by 0 bases; bases with no gene match: 6. The CDR3 extends over 15 amino acids. The CDR3 protein is CAISESLQGSNEQFF. DNA for the CDR3: TGTGCCATCAGTGAGTCCCTACAGGGGTCAAATGAGCAGTTCTTC.

This clonotype was seen more than once but under ten times. The CDR3 is CASRSQGAGPEAFF. As DNA, the CDR3 is TGTGCCAGCAGATCACAGGGGGCGGGGCCTGAAGCTTTCTTT. The V call is TRBV27, the J call TRBJ1-1; 9 nucleotides align to TRBD1. The V and J ends lost 6 bases and 6 bases, in that order; junction bases with no gene match: 8. The CDR3 sequence is 14 residues long. Germline V gives CDR1 MNHEY, CDR2 SMNVEV (reference sequence).

The chain uses TRBV30 and TRBJ1-2; the D gene is possibly TRBD1 (6 bases). V shed 5 bases and J shed 8 bases, with 18 bases lying between them. Germline CDR1 and CDR2: GTSNPN and SVGIG (reference sequence). This CDR3 spans 13 amino acids. The CDR3: CAWGRRRQDGYTF. The CDR3 coding sequence is TGTGCCTGGGGTAGGCGTAGACAGGACGGCTACACCTTC.

This clonotype came up a few times. V and J are TRBV20-1 and TRBJ2-1, with D possibly matching TRBD2 (6 bases). The V and J ends lost 7 bases and 8 bases respectively, with 18 bases between them. The CDR3 runs 13 residues. The germline CDR1 and CDR2 sequences are DFQATT and SNEGSKA (reference sequence). CDR3 nucleotides: TGCAGTGGTCTGGAGGGCCGGAGGCATGAGCAGTTCTTC. It encodes CSGLEGRRHEQFF.

The table lists this clonotype with a few counts. The V and J genes are TRBV14 and TRBJ2-7, with 12 bases matching TRBD1. Germline CDR1 and CDR2: SGHDN and FVKESK. With V trimmed by 4 bases and J by 6 bases, 1 base remained unmatched. This CDR3 spans 13 amino acids. Written as DNA, the CDR3 is TGTGCCAGCAGCCGGGACAGGGGGCCCGAGCAGTACTTC. This gives the protein CASSRDRGPEQYF.

The V gene is TRBV3-1, the J gene TRBJ2-3, with TRBD2 identical over 13 bases. With V trimmed by 1 base and J by 2 bases, 6 bases remained unmatched. The CDR3 consists of 18 residues. Germline V lookup: CDR1 LGHDT, CDR2 YNNKEL (reference sequence). Here the CDR3 reads CASSQGLAGGIPTDTQYF. The CDR3 bases are TGTGCCAGCAGCCAAGGACTAGCGGGGGGCATCCCCACAGATACGCAGTATTTT.

This clonotype was seen a handful of times. The chain has TRBV4-1 and TRBJ2-1; TRBD2 agrees at 14 bases. Germline V gene data show CDR1 as MGHRA and CDR2 as YSYEKL. The CDR3 consists of 15 residues. With 4 bases clipped from V and 4 bases from J, the junction kept 0 bases outside the gene matches. CDR3 sequence: CASSRLAGGYNEQFF. In nucleotides, the CDR3 is TGCGCCAGCAGCCGACTAGCGGGGGGGTACAATGAGCAGTTCTTC.

This clonotype has a handful of counts. The chain couples TRBV5-1 to TRBJ2-2, with TRBD1 matching 8 bases. Germline-derived CDR1 and CDR2 are SGHRS and YFSETQ. The CDR3 spans 14 residues. The ends lost 4 bases at V and 6 bases at J; junction bases unmatched: 5. CDR3 in amino acids: CASSPGQAAGELFF. The CDR3 nucleotides read TGCGCCAGCAGCCCGGGACAGGCCGCCGGGGAGCTGTTTTTT.

The table lists this clonotype with many counts. The rearrangement links TRBV28 to TRBJ2-3; perhaps TRBD2 as D (5 bases). There are 15 residues in the CDR3. Germline CDR1 reads MDHEN; CDR2 reads SYDVKM. V lost 6 bases, J lost 1 base, and 14 bases lay in between. CDR3 protein: CASSSYLAGTDTQYF. As DNA, the CDR3 is TGTGCCAGCAGCTCTTATCTAGCTGGCACAGATACGCAGTATTTT.

Ten or more counts support this clonotype. The J gene is TRBJ2-5, the V gene TRBV28; D not resolved. The CDR3 runs 17 residues. The V gene lost 4 bases and the J gene lost 2 bases, with 20 bases spanning the gap. Germline V lookup: CDR1 MDHEN, CDR2 SYDVKM. The CDR3 nucleotides read TGTGCCAGCAGTTGGCCCGGTGCGGATAGATTTCAAGAGACCCAGTACTTC. It is translated as CASSWPGADRFQETQYF. The full variable domain, its missing parts supplied by reference TRBV28 and TRBJ2-5, is DVKVTQSSRYLVKRTGEKVFLECVQDMDHENMFWYRQDPGLGLRLIYFSYDVKMKEKGDIPEGYSVSREKKERFSLILESASTNQTSMYLCASSWPGADRFQETQYFGPGTRLLVL.

This clonotype was counted at least ten times. V gene TRBV14 combines with J gene TRBJ1-4; no firm D call. The V gene lost 1 base and the J gene lost 7 bases, with 7 bases spanning the gap. CDR3 size: 13 residues. CDR1 and CDR2 from the germline V gene are SGHDN and FVKESK. The CDR3 region is CASSQVAGEKLFF. Here the CDR3 DNA reads TGTGCCAGCAGCCAAGTTGCGGGTGAAAAACTGTTTTTT.

A remark on this clonotype: A much larger clone sits a single nucleotide away, making a read error possible. The gene calls are TRBV11-2 and TRBJ1-4; the match to TRBD1 covers 11 bases. V shed 7 bases and J 6 bases; nucleotides not matched to a gene: 7. Per the germline V gene, CDR1 is SGHAT and CDR2 is FQNNGV. This CDR3 has 15 amino acids. The CDR3 region has the DNA TGTGCCAGCAACTTGGGACAGGGGGTGGATGAAAAACTGTTTTTT. Residues: CASNLGQGVDEKLFF.

This clonotype was observed a few times. The chain combines TRBV5-1 with TRBJ2-1; D is perhaps TRBD1 (7 bases). The CDR3 covers 15 residues. Germline V CDR1 and CDR2: SGHRS, YFSETQ. V lost 4 bases, J lost 1 base, and 12 bases lay in between. CDR3 sequence (DNA): TGCGCCAGCAGCACCGCAGGGGGGTCCTACAATGAGCAGTTCTTC. Translated: CASSTAGGSYNEQFF.

This clonotype showed up many times. The gene calls are TRBV29-1 and TRBJ2-7; no definite D call. Germline CDR1 reads SQVTM; CDR2 reads ANQGSEA. V dropped 2 bases and J dropped 5 bases, with 7 bases sitting between them. The CDR3 contains 11 residues. The CDR3 bases are TGCAGCGTTGAATCGGGTCACGAGCAGTACTTC. It encodes CSVESGHEQYF.

The rearrangement links TRBV6-5 to TRBJ1-1; a possible D gene is TRBD1 (6 bases). V was trimmed by 6 bases and J by 4 bases, leaving 15 bases between them. The CDR3 extends over 14 amino acids. From germline, CDR1 is MNHEY and CDR2 SVGAGI. The CDR3 loop reads CASSHQTGTTEAFF. The CDR3 DNA sequence: TGTGCCAGCAGCCATCAAACAGGGACCACTGAAGCTTTCTTT.

The table lists this clonotype with many counts. The genes are TRBV12-3 or TRBV12-4 and TRBJ2-5; D assignment may be TRBD1 or TRBD2 (6 bases each). The CDR3 is 12 amino acids. The V gene lost 6 bases and the J gene lost 5 bases, with 10 bases spanning the gap. The DNA of the CDR3 is TGTGCCAGCAGAGGGGGGTTGGAGACCCAGTACTTC. Translation: CASRGGLETQYF.

The rearrangement uses TRBV7-9 and TRBJ1-4; D not certain. V was clipped by 2 bases and J by 3 bases, with 10 bases between them. The CDR3 extends over 15 amino acids. Per germline, CDR1 SEHNR and CDR2 FQNEAQ (reference sequence). The CDR3 nucleotides read TGTGCCAGCAGCTTAAGGGAAGGAGCTAATGAAAAACTGTTTTTT. It is translated as CASSLREGANEKLFF.